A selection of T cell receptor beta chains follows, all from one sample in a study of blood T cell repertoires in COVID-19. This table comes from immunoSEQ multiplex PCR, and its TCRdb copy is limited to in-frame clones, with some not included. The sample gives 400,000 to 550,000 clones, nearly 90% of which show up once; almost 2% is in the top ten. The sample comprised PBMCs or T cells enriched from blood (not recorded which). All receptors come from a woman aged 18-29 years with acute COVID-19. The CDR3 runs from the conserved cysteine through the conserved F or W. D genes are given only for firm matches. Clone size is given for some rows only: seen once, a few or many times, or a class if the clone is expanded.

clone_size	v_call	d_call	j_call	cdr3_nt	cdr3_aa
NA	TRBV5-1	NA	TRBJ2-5	TGCGCCAGCAGCACCGCGGGGCGTCCCCAAGAGACCCAGTACTTC	CASSTAGRPQETQYF
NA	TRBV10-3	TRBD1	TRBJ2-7	TGTGCCGCCAAAACAGGGGCCGAGCAGTACTTC	CAAKTGAEQYF
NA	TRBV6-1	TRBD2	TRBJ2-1	TGTGCCAGCAGCCGACGGACTAGCGGGAGGCTTGAGCAGTTCTTC	CASSRRTSGRLEQFF
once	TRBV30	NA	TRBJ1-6	TGTGCCTGGAGTCCGGCGGACAGATTCTCCTATAATTCACCCCTCCACTTT	CAWSPADRFSYNSPLHF
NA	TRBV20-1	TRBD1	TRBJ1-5	TGCAGTGCTAGTACCGGGACAGGGGTCTCTCAGCCCCAGCATTTT	CSASTGTGVSQPQHF
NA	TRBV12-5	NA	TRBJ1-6	TGTGCTAGTCAAAACTCATTTTCACCCCTCCACTTT	CASQNSFSPLHF
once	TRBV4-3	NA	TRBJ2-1	TGCGCCAGCAGCCAAGACGGTGGGAGCGATGAGCAGTTCTTC	CASSQDGGSDEQFF
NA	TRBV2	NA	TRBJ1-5	TGTGCCAGCGGATACAGGAATCAGCCCCAGCATTTT	CASGYRNQPQHF
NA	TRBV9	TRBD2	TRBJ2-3	TGTGCCAGCAGCGTACCGACTAGCGGGGGGGGCACAGATACGCAGTATTTT	CASSVPTSGGGTDTQYF
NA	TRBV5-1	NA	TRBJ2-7	TGCGCCAGCGCGGAGGGGGGCGGGAGCTCCTACGAGCAGTACTTC	CASAEGGGSSYEQYF
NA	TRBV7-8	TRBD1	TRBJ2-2	TGTGCCAGCAGAGGGGGCGTGGGGGTAGGCGGGGAGCTGTTTTTT	CASRGGVGVGGELFF
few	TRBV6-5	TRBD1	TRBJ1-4	TGTGCCAGCAGCCGGACAGGGGTTGAAAAACTGTTTTTT	CASSRTGVEKLFF
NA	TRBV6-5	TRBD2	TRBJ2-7	TGTGCCAGCACGGGGGGGTTACCTTACTACGAGCAGTACTTC	CASTGGLPYYEQYF
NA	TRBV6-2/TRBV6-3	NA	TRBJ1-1	TGTGCCAGCAGTTTGGAGAGGAACACTGAAGCTTTCTTT	CASSLERNTEAFF
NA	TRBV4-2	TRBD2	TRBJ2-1	TGTGCCAGCAGCCTCGGACTAGCGGGGGCTATATATGAGCAGTTCTTC	CASSLGLAGAIYEQFF
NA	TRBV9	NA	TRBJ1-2	TGTGCCAGCAGTGGAGGAGGACAGACATATGGCTACACCTTC	CASSGGGQTYGYTF
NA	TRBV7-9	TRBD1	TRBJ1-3	TGTGCCAGCAGCCGCCCGGACAGGGACTCTGGAAACACCATATATTTT	CASSRPDRDSGNTIYF
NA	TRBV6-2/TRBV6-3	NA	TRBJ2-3	TGTGCCAGCAGTACCCGGCGGGATACGCAGTATTTT	CASSTRRDTQYF
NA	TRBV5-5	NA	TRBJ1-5	TGTGCCAGCAGCCTAGATTACAGGATCCCCCATCAGCCCCAGCATTTT	CASSLDYRIPHQPQHF
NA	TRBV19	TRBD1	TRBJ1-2	TGTGCCAGTAGTATATCTCCCGGACAGGTCAGCTATGGCTACACCTTC	CASSISPGQVSYGYTF
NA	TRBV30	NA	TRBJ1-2	TGTGCCTGGAGTGACGGTTATGGCTACACCTTC	CAWSDGYGYTF
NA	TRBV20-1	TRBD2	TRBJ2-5	TGCAGTGCTAGTGCCGGGACTAGCGGGGGGTTAGGGGAGACCCAGTACTTC	CSASAGTSGGLGETQYF
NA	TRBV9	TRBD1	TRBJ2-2	TGTGCCAGCAGCGTAAGTTCGACAGGGACCGGGGAGCTGTTTTTT	CASSVSSTGTGELFF
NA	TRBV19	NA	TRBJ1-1	TGTGCCAGTAGTATAGCCCCCGGGAGCACTGAAGCTTTCTTT	CASSIAPGSTEAFF
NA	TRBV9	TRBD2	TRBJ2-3	TGTGCCAGCAGCGTAGTCGCGGGAGGTGTCACAGATACGCAGTATTTT	CASSVVAGGVTDTQYF
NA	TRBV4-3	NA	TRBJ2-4	TGCGCCAGCAGCCAAGATTTTCTGGCCAAAAACATTCAGTACTTC	CASSQDFLAKNIQYF
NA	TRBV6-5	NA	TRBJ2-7	TGTGCCAGCAGTCCACTGAGTCGGTCCTACGAGCAGTACTTC	CASSPLSRSYEQYF
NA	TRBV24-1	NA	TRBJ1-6	TGTGCCACCAGTGAGAGAGGACTGTCATATAATTCACCCCTCCACTTT	CATSERGLSYNSPLHF